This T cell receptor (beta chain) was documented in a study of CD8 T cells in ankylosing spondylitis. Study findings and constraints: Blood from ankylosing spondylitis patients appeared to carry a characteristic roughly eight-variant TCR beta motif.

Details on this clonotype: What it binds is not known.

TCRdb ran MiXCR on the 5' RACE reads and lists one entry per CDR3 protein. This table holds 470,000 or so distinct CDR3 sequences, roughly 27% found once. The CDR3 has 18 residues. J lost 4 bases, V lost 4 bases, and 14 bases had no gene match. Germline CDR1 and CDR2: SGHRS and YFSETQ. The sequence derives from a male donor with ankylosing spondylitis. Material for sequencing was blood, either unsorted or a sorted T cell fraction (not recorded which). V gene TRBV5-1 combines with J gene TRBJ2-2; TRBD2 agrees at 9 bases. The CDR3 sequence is CASSKASSGARGTGELFF. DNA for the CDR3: TGCGCCAGCAGCAAGGCTTCTAGCGGGGCTCGAGGCACCGGGGAGCTGTTTTTT.